A single sample is the source of the 13 T cell receptor beta chains below, sequenced in a study of CD8+CD57+ T cells in acquired aplastic anemia. The template used for profiling TCR beta VDJ and CDR3 was genomic DNA. Each CDR3 protein is one row after TCRdb ran MiXCR on the reads. The sample includes about 220,000 distinct CDR3 sequences, 30% to 35% of them seen just once. Sequenced input: sorted CD4+, CD8+, or CD8+CD57+ T cells (not recorded which) from PBMCs. Receptors were obtained from a human donor in good health, serving as a control.

In the case of this clonotype: A much bigger clone sits one base away, suggesting this may be a read error. The chain couples TRBV5-1 to TRBJ2-7, with no clear D. The V end was cut by 3 bases, the J end by 1 base, with 17 bases between. CDR1 and CDR2 from the germline V gene are SGHRS and YFSETQ. The CDR3 runs to 16 residues. CDR3 sequence (DNA): TGCGCCAGCAGCTCGATGGGTCCAGGACGGTCCTACGAGCAGTACTTC. It encodes CASSSMGPGRSYEQYF. Using reference TRBV5-1 and TRBJ2-7 for the parts outside the CDR3, the full variable domain is KAGVTQTPRYLIKTRGQQVTLSCSPISGHRSVSWYQQTPGQGLQFLFEYFSETQRNKGNFPGRFSGRQFSNSRSEMNVSTLELGDSALYLCASSSMGPGRSYEQYFGPGTRLTVT.

As to this clonotype: Given a much more abundant clone one base away, this may be a read error. This chain connects TRBV11-2 to TRBJ1-1; 7 positions agree with TRBD1. The junction had 9 bases not matched to a gene; V was cut back by 1 base and J by 10 bases. The CDR3 is made up of 14 amino acids. CDR1 is SGHAT, CDR2 FQNNGV, per germline. The CDR3 sequence is CASSLAVTGTPAFF. The DNA of the CDR3 is TGTGCCAGCAGCTTAGCGGTGACAGGGACCCCAGCTTTCTTT.

The chain joins TRBV12-3 or TRBV12-4 to TRBJ2-2; D remains ambiguous. The CDR3 contains 15 residues. Deletions cut 7 bases from V and 0 bases from J, with 12 bases between. The CDR3 loop reads CASTVDGTNTGELFF. DNA of the CDR3: TGTGCCAGCACCGTGGACGGTACGAACACCGGGGAGCTGTTTTTT.

This clonotype was seen many times. The chain joins TRBV15 to TRBJ1-1, with TRBD1 as a possible D gene (6 bases). Germline V gene lookup returns CDR1 LNHNV and CDR2 YYDKDF (reference sequence). Trimming took 1 base from V and 1 from J, leaving 7 bases between them. The CDR3 runs to 14 residues. CDR3 residues: CATSRGTANTEAFF. DNA of the CDR3: TGTGCCACCAGCAGAGGGACAGCGAACACTGAAGCTTTCTTT.

The CDR3 spells CASSGGGYNEQFF. The CDR3 region has the DNA TGTGCCAGCAGCGGGGGGGGCTACAATGAGCAGTTCTTC. V and J are TRBV7-2 and TRBJ2-1; 7 nucleotides line up with TRBD2. The V and J ends lost 5 bases and 3 bases, in that order; junction bases with no gene match: 1. The CDR3 contains 13 residues. Germline values: CDR1 SGHTA, CDR2 FQGNSA.

The table lists this clonotype with many counts. The rearrangement uses TRBV20-1 and TRBJ1-1; D call uncertain. The CDR3 totals 14 residues. Between the trimmed V and J ends, which lost 0 bases and 1 base, there was a span of 9 bases. CDR1 and CDR2 from the germline V gene are DFQATT and SNEGSKA (reference sequence). CDR3: CSAREGSWNTEAFF. The CDR3 DNA is TGCAGTGCTAGAGAGGGAAGCTGGAACACTGAAGCTTTCTTT.

This clonotype came up many times. The V and J genes are TRBV19 and TRBJ2-7, with TRBD1 identical over 7 bases. The CDR3 spans 14 residues. Germline V lookup: CDR1 LNHDA, CDR2 SQIVND (reference sequence). Losses at the gene ends were 5 bases for V and 0 bases for J; bases not matched to a gene: 4. The CDR3 spells CASSARDSSYEQYF. DNA of the CDR3: TGTGCCAGTAGTGCCCGGGACAGCTCCTACGAGCAGTACTTC.

The chain recombines TRBV12-3 or TRBV12-4 with TRBJ2-1; a weak D match, TRBD1 (6 bases). V was cut by 2 bases and J by 3 bases, with 11 bases left in between. This CDR3 spans 15 amino acids. CDR3 nucleotide sequence: TGTGCCAGCAGTTTAAGAGGACAGCGCTACAATGAGCAGTTCTTC. It yields the protein CASSLRGQRYNEQFF.

In its sample, this clonotype was seen once. V is TRBV19 and J is TRBJ1-2; 9 bases align to TRBD1. Trimming took 5 bases from V and 8 from J; bases not matched to a gene: 6. The germline gives CDR1 LNHDA, CDR2 SQIVND (reference sequence). The CDR3 totals 13 residues. The CDR3, as DNA: TGTGCCAGTAGTGGGGGACAGGGTAGAGGCTACACCTTC. It translates to CASSGGQGRGYTF.

The table lists this clonotype with a count of one. The V and J genes are TRBV7-8 and TRBJ2-4; D unclear. V dropped 6 bases and J dropped 11 bases, with 17 bases sitting between them. This CDR3 has 13 amino acids. Germline loops: CDR1 SGHVS, CDR2 FQNEAQ. The CDR3 region has the DNA TGTGCCAGCAGGAAATCTGGTCTGAACGTTCAGTACTTC. Translating gives CASRKSGLNVQYF.

This clonotype was seen ten or more times. The rearrangement joins TRBV9 to TRBJ1-2; possibly TRBD1 for D (6 bases). Germline-derived CDR1 and CDR2 are SGDLS and YYNGEE. Trimming left V 4 bases short and J 3 bases short, with 19 bases between. The CDR3 contains 16 residues. The CDR3 loop reads CASSSVWNRDYYGYTF. CDR3 sequence (DNA): TGTGCCAGCAGCTCCGTATGGAACAGGGACTACTATGGCTACACCTTC.

This clonotype was picked up many times. The chain recombines TRBV24-1 with TRBJ2-3; TRBD2 is a possible D gene (5 bases). Germline values: CDR1 KGHDR, CDR2 SFDVKD. This CDR3 is built from 16 residues. V gave up 5 bases and J gave up 3 bases, with 17 bases separating them. The CDR3 loop is CATSAGGPRSTDTQYF. The CDR3 DNA is TGTGCCACCAGTGCGGGCGGGCCGAGGTCGACAGATACGCAGTATTTT.

This clonotype was counted ten times or more. The V and J genes are TRBV5-1 and TRBJ2-7, with a possible D match to TRBD2 (5 bases). V was shortened by 0 bases and J by 3 bases, with 7 bases between the two germline ends. This CDR3 has 13 residues. Per germline, CDR1 SGHRS and CDR2 YFSETQ. Here the CDR3 DNA reads TGCGCCAGCAGCTTGGGAGGGTTCTACGAGCAGTACTTC. As protein: CASSLGGFYEQYF.